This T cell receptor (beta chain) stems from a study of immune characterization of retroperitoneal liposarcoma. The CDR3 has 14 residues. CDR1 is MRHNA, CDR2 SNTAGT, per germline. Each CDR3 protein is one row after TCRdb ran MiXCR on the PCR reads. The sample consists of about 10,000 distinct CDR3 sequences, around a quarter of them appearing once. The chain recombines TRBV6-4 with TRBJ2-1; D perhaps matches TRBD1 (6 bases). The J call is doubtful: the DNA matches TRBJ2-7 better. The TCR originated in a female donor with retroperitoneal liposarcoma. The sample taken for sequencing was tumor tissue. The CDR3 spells CASNRQGTSYEQYF. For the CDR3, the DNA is TGTGCCAGCAACCGGCAGGGGACCTCCTACGAGCAGTACTTC.